Below, 9 T cell receptor beta chains from the same sample are listed, as sequenced in a study of regulatory T cells in long-lasting Graves disease. Time point indicated: persistent/refractory GD, antithyroid drugs over 5 years with positive TRAb. From PBMCs, RNA was extracted and then used to make the TCR library. Arm-PCR of CDR3 regions and iRepertoire HTBI primers were the basis on which TCR beta libraries were built. One entry per CDR3 protein results from TCRdb running MiXCR on the multiplex PCR reads. In the table there are about 290,000 distinct CDR3 sequences, 20% to 25% of which are singletons. Sequenced material: peripheral blood mononuclear cells (PBMCs), taken when the disease was refractory, from a patient treated with antithyroid drugs. The receptor source for this set is a female donor with Graves disease.

In DNA, the CDR3 is TGTGCCAGCAGCTTAGTTGTGGGACAGGGAATCGATGAGCAGTTCTTC. Amino acid sequence: CASSLVVGQGIDEQFF. The chain is built from TRBV7-2 and TRBJ2-1; TRBD1 matches 9 bases. Germline loops: CDR1 SGHTA, CDR2 FQGNSA. The trim removed 1 base at V and 8 bases at J, leaving 9 bases unmatched. CDR3 length: 16 amino acids.

This clonotype was recorded a few times. The V call is TRBV7-9, the J call TRBJ2-2, with TRBD2 matching 13 bases. Germline V CDR1 and CDR2: SEHNR, FQNEAQ (reference sequence). The CDR3 length is 17 residues. Germline trimming cut 5 bases from V and 5 bases from J; bases unmatched to any gene: 8. The CDR3 DNA follows: TGTGCCAGCAGCCAACGACTAGCGGGAGGACTTACCGGGGAGCTGTTTTTT. Translation: CASSQRLAGGLTGELFF.

Many counts were recorded for this clonotype. The rearrangement joins TRBV12-3 or TRBV12-4 to TRBJ1-5, with D possibly being TRBD1 (5 bases). Between the trimmed V and J ends, which lost 3 bases and 0 bases, there was a span of 9 bases. The CDR3 totals 15 residues. CDR3 residues: CASSFGDPSNQPQHF. CDR3 DNA: TGTGCCAGCAGTTTCGGGGACCCTAGCAATCAGCCCCAGCATTTT.

A few counts support this clonotype. This sequence joins TRBV6-5 and TRBJ2-7; no firm D call. The CDR3 extends over 14 amino acids. The germline V gene encodes CDR1 MNHEY and CDR2 SVGAGI. V dropped 0 bases and J dropped 4 bases, with 10 bases sitting between them. The DNA of the CDR3 is TGTGCCAGCAGTTACTCTTTGCGCGAATACGAGCAGTACTTC. As protein: CASSYSLREYEQYF.

Only a few counts were recorded for this clonotype. This chain uses TRBV19 with TRBJ2-7; 7 positions agree with TRBD1. V lost 9 bases, J lost 1 base, and 3 bases stayed unmatched. The CDR3 is made up of 12 amino acids. Per the germline V gene, CDR1 is LNHDA and CDR2 is SQIVND (reference sequence). The CDR3 DNA is TGTGCCAGCGGGACAGCTTCCTACGAGCAGTACTTC. Translating gives CASGTASYEQYF.

Many counts were recorded for this clonotype. V is TRBV20-1 and J is TRBJ2-5; D is unclear. Per germline, CDR1 DFQATT and CDR2 SNEGSKA (reference sequence). The CDR3 spans 14 residues. V dropped 0 bases and J dropped 6 bases, with 14 bases sitting between them. The CDR3, as DNA: TGCAGTGCTAGAGATGAAAGGGTAGGGAAGACCCAGTACTTC. Encoded protein: CSARDERVGKTQYF.

Ten or more counts support this clonotype. The rearrangement uses TRBV11-2 and TRBJ2-7, with D possibly matching TRBD1 (6 bases). CDR1 is SGHAT, CDR2 FQNNGV, per germline. V lost 1 base, J lost 2 bases, and 12 bases lay in between. The CDR3 length is 15 residues. The CDR3 loop reads CASSLGARDTYEQYF. The DNA of the CDR3 is TGTGCCAGCAGCTTAGGGGCTAGGGACACCTACGAGCAGTACTTC.

The CDR3 coding sequence is TGTGCCAGCAGAAGATTGGCGGAGACCCAGTACTTC. Residues: CASRRLAETQYF. This sequence joins TRBV12-3 or TRBV12-4 and TRBJ2-5; D is ambiguous. The CDR3 extends over 12 amino acids. Trimming cost V 6 bases and J 5 bases, with 10 bases left between them.

This clonotype was observed many times. V and J are TRBV10-1 and TRBJ2-7, with TRBD2 as a possible D gene (6 bases). CDR3 length: 13 residues. CDR1 is WNHNN, CDR2 SYGVQD, per germline (reference sequence). Trimming took off 0 bases at V and 9 bases at J, with 12 bases between the two ends. CDR3 sequence reads: CASSESSSVGQYF. In DNA, the CDR3 is TGCGCCAGCAGTGAGTCCTCTAGCGTTGGGCAGTACTTC.